The 5 T cell receptor beta chains below come from one sample, sequenced in a study of Ad26.COV2.S vaccination and SARS-CoV-2 variants. Data came from immunoSEQ multiplex PCR; TCRdb stores just in-frame clones and leaves some out. The sample lists more than 350,000 clones; about nine tenths were seen once. Treatment of the sample: some 19 received Ad26.COV2.S at low or high dose, single or two shots; about 5 received placebo; per-sample allocation not given. Day 63 following the first vaccine or placebo injection was when the samples were taken. The sample here was peripheral blood, taken in a trial of Ad26.COV2.S vaccine versus placebo. The origin of the receptors is a person aged 18 to 65 who received the Ad26.COV2.S COVID-19 vaccine or a placebo.

This chain links TRBV7-9 with TRBJ2-1, with 11 bases that match TRBD2. Unmatched junction bases numbered 6, after V lost 4 bases and J lost 4 bases. The CDR3 is 16 residues long. Germline CDR1 reads SEHNR; CDR2 reads FQNEAQ (reference sequence). The chain's CDR3 is CASSSHLAGGYNEQFF. CDR3 nucleotides: TGTGCCAGCAGCTCCCACCTAGCGGGAGGTTACAATGAGCAGTTCTTC.

The genes are TRBV23-1 and TRBJ1-5; no definite D call. TRBV23-1 is an ORF, and what it does is uncertain. CDR3 size: 18 residues. With 8 bases removed from V and 1 base from J, the gap between germline ends came to 24 bases. The CDR3 spells CASCTATSAGKSNQPQHF. DNA for the CDR3: TGCGCCAGCTGTACCGCGACCTCCGCCGGGAAAAGCAATCAGCCCCAGCATTTT.

The count of this clone is one. V and J are TRBV7-9 and TRBJ1-6, with a weak D call TRBD1 (6 bases). V was trimmed by 4 bases and J by 7 bases, leaving 14 bases between them. CDR1 and CDR2 from the germline V gene are SEHNR and FQNEAQ (reference sequence). CDR3 length equals 15 residues. The CDR3 loop is CASSSLGQGNSPLHF. In DNA, the CDR3 is TGTGCCAGCAGCTCCCTGGGGCAGGGGAATTCACCCCTCCACTTT.

As concerns this clone: The sample has other DNA sequences that encode this CDR3 too. This rearrangement joins TRBV18 to TRBJ1-4, with TRBD1 identical over 8 bases. The V gene's germline CDR1 is KGHSH and CDR2 LQKENI. Trimming removed 3 bases from V and 8 bases from J; junction bases left unmatched: 5. The CDR3 length is 14 residues. CDR3 nucleotide sequence: TGTGCCAGCTCACCGACAGGGGAGAGAGAAAAACTGTTTTTT. Translated, it gives CASSPTGEREKLFF.

The genes are TRBV7-2 and TRBJ2-1; unclear D gene. The CDR3 runs to 11 residues. The germline V and J ends were trimmed by 2 bases and 8 bases, with 4 bases remaining between them. CDR1 is SGHTA, CDR2 FQGNSA, per germline. This CDR3 is CASSLYDEQFF. CDR3 sequence (DNA): TGTGCCAGCAGCTTATACGATGAGCAGTTCTTC.